These T cell receptor beta chains were read from a single sample in a study of CD8+ T cells in alopecia areata. Clones were read by immunoSEQ multiplex PCR, and TCRdb kept only the in-frame ones, dropping some. The sample has 20,000 or so clones, 60% to 80% seen once; the top ten hold 6.1%. Material: skin, obtained at week 0. These receptors were obtained from a human donor with alopecia areata. The CDR3 runs from the conserved cysteine through the conserved F or W. D genes are given only for firm matches. The listing skips clone size in some rows; elsewhere it reads once, few, many or a size class.

.,TRBV19,TRBJ2-1,TRBD2,TGTGCCAGTAGTGTACGCGGGGGGAGCTCCTACAATGAGCAGTTCTTC,CASSVRGGSSYNEQFF
.,TRBV12-5,TRBJ2-1,.,TGTGCTAGTGTACCCGTCGGGGTTTTCTACAATGAGCAGTTCTTC,CASVPVGVFYNEQFF
.,TRBV13,TRBJ2-1,TRBD2,TGTGCCAGCAGCCAAAATAGCGGGGAACCTCCCTACAATGAGCAGTTCTTC,CASSQNSGEPPYNEQFF
.,TRBV21-1,TRBJ1-2,.,TGTGCCAGCAGCACCAGGGAAGGGCTCTATGGCTACACCTTC,CASSTREGLYGYTF
.,TRBV2,TRBJ2-5,TRBD1,TGTGCCAGCAGAAAACAGGGGGCTCAAGAGACCCAGTACTTC,CASRKQGAQETQYF
.,TRBV6-5,TRBJ1-1,.,TGTGCCAGCAGTTACTCCCGGTACAGGGTGAACACTGAAGCTTTCTTT,CASSYSRYRVNTEAFF
few,TRBV7-8,TRBJ2-1,.,TGTGCCAGCAGCTCCGGGTCCTACAATGAGCAGTTCTTC,CASSSGSYNEQFF
few,TRBV7-8,TRBJ2-3,TRBD1,TGTGCCAGCAGCTCAGGACAGGGGCCGGCGGCAGATACGCAGTATTTT,CASSSGQGPAADTQYF
.,TRBV2,TRBJ2-3,.,TGTGCCAGCAGTTCCGGGGCCGATAAAGATACGCAGTATTTT,CASSSGADKDTQYF
.,TRBV14,TRBJ2-4,TRBD1,TGTGCCAGCAGCCACAGGGGGCCAGTGAGCATTCAGTACTTC,CASSHRGPVSIQYF
.,TRBV5-1,TRBJ2-2,.,TGCGCCAGCAGCCCGGAAGGCCGAGCCGGGGAGCTGTTTTTT,CASSPEGRAGELFF
.,TRBV6-6,TRBJ2-1,TRBD2,TGTGCCAGCAGGAGGGGACTAGGGGGATCCTACAATGAGCAGTTCTTC,CASRRGLGGSYNEQFF
.,TRBV11-3,TRBJ2-3,.,TGTGCCAGCAGCTTAATGAGTGGGGGTGCAGATACGCAGTATTTT,CASSLMSGGADTQYF
.,TRBV6-5,TRBJ2-1,.,TGTGCCAGCAGTTACACAGGACTAGGGGGTGGAAATGAGCAGTTCTTC,CASSYTGLGGGNEQFF
few,TRBV5-1,TRBJ2-7,TRBD1,TGCGCCAGCAGCTTGGGGGTGCCAGGGGGCTACGAGCAGTACTTC,CASSLGVPGGYEQYF
.,TRBV18,TRBJ2-1,.,TGTGCCAGCTCACCACCGGACAGTTACAATGAGCAGTTCTTC,CASSPPDSYNEQFF
.,TRBV10-2,TRBJ1-2,TRBD1,TGCGCCAGCGGGGACAGGGGATGGTATGGCTACACCTTC,CASGDRGWYGYTF
.,TRBV7-2,TRBJ1-2,.,TGTGCCAGCAGCCTAATGGAGGGAGGCTACACCTTC,CASSLMEGGYTF
once,TRBV7-9,TRBJ2-3,TRBD1,TGTGCCAGCAGCTTGTACAGGGGAACAGATACGCAGTATTTT,CASSLYRGTDTQYF
once,TRBV4-1,TRBJ2-1,TRBD2,TGCGCCAGCAGCCAAGATAGCGGGAGCTCCTACAATGAGCAGTTCTTC,CASSQDSGSSYNEQFF
few,TRBV6-5,TRBJ2-7,TRBD1,TGTGCCAGCAGGGAGACAGGGGGCTCCTACGAGCAGTACTTC,CASRETGGSYEQYF
.,TRBV11-2,TRBJ1-6,.,TGTGCCAGCAGCTTAGATGGGGGCTTGGGCCACTTT,CASSLDGGLGHF
.,TRBV6-1,TRBJ2-5,TRBD1,TGTGCCAGCAGTCGGACAGGGTTGTTCCAAGAGACCCAGTACTTC,CASSRTGLFQETQYF
few,TRBV7-2,TRBJ2-2,.,TGTGCCAGCAGCTTAGGTGCGGGGACGGCCGGGGAGCTGTTTTTT,CASSLGAGTAGELFF
.,TRBV19,TRBJ2-1,TRBD2,TGTGCCAGTAGTATAATGGGGCGGGGGTTTTACAATGAGCAGTTCTTC,CASSIMGRGFYNEQFF
once,TRBV9,TRBJ1-2,.,TGTGCCAGCACGGACGACCGGAAAGCTAACTATGGCTACACCTTC,CASTDDRKANYGYTF
.,TRBV7-9,TRBJ1-6,TRBD1,TGTGCCAGCAGCCGCCAAGGGGGGACAGATAATTCACCCCTCCACTTT,CASSRQGGTDNSPLHF
.,TRBV7-8,TRBJ2-7,.,TGTGCCAGCAGCGCCAACAGGGTTTCCTACGAGCAGTACTTC,CASSANRVSYEQYF
.,TRBV6-5,TRBJ1-2,.,TGTGCCAGCAGTTACTCGAAGAGGGTAAATGGCTACACCTTC,CASSYSKRVNGYTF
.,TRBV7-2,TRBJ1-3,.,TGTGCCAGCAGCTTAGGGCCACCAACCTCTGGAAACACCATATATTTT,CASSLGPPTSGNTIYF
.,TRBV4-3,TRBJ1-1,.,TGCGCCAGCAGCCAAGTTATGGCTACTGAAGCTTTTTTT,CASSQVMATEAFF
.,TRBV10-3,TRBJ2-7,.,TGTGCCATCAGTGAGTCAAGGGGAAGGGACTACGAGCAGTACTTC,CAISESRGRDYEQYF
few,TRBV7-2,TRBJ2-5,.,TGTGCCAGCAGCCCCTGGGCCTCCGGGTCGATCGGCCAAGAGACCCAGTACTTC,CASSPWASGSIGQETQYF
.,TRBV5-4,TRBJ2-7,TRBD1,TGTGCCAGCAGCTTGGGGGGACAGGCCTACGAGCAGTACTTC,CASSLGGQAYEQYF
.,TRBV6-5,TRBJ2-2,.,TGTGCCAGCAGCCCAAGTTCTCGGGCCGGGGAGCTGTTTTTT,CASSPSSRAGELFF
.,TRBV10-3,TRBJ2-3,TRBD2,TGTGCCATCAGGAGACTAGCGGGGGGCACAGATACGCAGTATTTT,CAIRRLAGGTDTQYF
.,TRBV18,TRBJ2-3,.,TGTGCCAGCTCACCACCGGTCCCAATTTACCCAGATACGCAGTATTTT,CASSPPVPIYPDTQYF
.,TRBV6-5,TRBJ1-1,.,TGTGCCAGCAGTTACCCGGGGGCAAACACTGAAGCTTTCTTT,CASSYPGANTEAFF
.,TRBV4-3,TRBJ2-6,TRBD1,TGCGCCAGCAGCCAAGAACAGGGGTCTGGGGCCAACGTCCTGACTTTC,CASSQEQGSGANVLTF
.,TRBV29-1,TRBJ2-1,.,TGCAGCGTTGACCGACCGGAGAATGAGCAGTTCTTC,CSVDRPENEQFF
.,TRBV30,TRBJ2-3,TRBD1,TGTGCCTCTCCGGGACAGGGGGCTTATACGCAGTATTTT,CASPGQGAYTQYF
.,TRBV21-1,TRBJ1-5,.,TGTGCCAGCAGCAAAGCTCTGAAGGGGACGGTGGATCAGCCCCAGCATTTT,CASSKALKGTVDQPQHF
.,TRBV7-2,TRBJ2-1,TRBD1,TGTGCCAGCAGCATAACCGGGACAGGCAATGAGCAGTTCTTC,CASSITGTGNEQFF
.,TRBV6-6,TRBJ2-3,.,TGTGCCAGCAGTTACTCCCGGCGGGGATTCACAGATACGCAGTATTTT,CASSYSRRGFTDTQYF
.,TRBV6-1,TRBJ2-7,.,TGTGCCAGCAGTGGGCCTAACGAGCAGTACTTC,CASSGPNEQYF
.,TRBV25-1,TRBJ1-4,.,TGTGCCAGCAGAAAGGGGGGCAATGAAAAACTGTTTTTT,CASRKGGNEKLFF
.,TRBV7-9,TRBJ2-3,TRBD1,TGTGCCAGCAGCTCAACAGGGGGTCTGGGTGGCACAGATACGCAGTATTTT,CASSSTGGLGGTDTQYF
.,TRBV18,TRBJ2-7,TRBD1,TGTGCCAGCTCACCCCCGGGACAGGTCTACGAGCAGTACTTC,CASSPPGQVYEQYF
.,TRBV7-7,TRBJ2-5,TRBD2,TGTGCTAGCAGCTTAGAGCGGGGAGAGACCCAGTACTTC,CASSLERGETQYF
.,TRBV6-1,TRBJ2-4,TRBD2,TGTGCCAGCAGTTCCGGGACTAGCGGGCCGGGGTACTTC,CASSSGTSGPGYF
.,TRBV13,TRBJ2-5,.,TGTGCCAGCAGCCTAAACCGGGGCCATGAGACCCAGTACTTC,CASSLNRGHETQYF
.,TRBV6-5,TRBJ2-5,.,TGTGCCAGCAGCAGGGGACCACCTCAAGAGACCCAGTACTTC,CASSRGPPQETQYF
.,TRBV7-2,TRBJ2-7,.,TGTGCCAGCAGCCCACGGACAGCTTCGCCCGAGCAGTACTTC,CASSPRTASPEQYF
.,TRBV7-6,TRBJ2-7,TRBD1,TGTGCCAGCAGCCTCCGTCCCGGGACAGGACTAATATCCTACGAGCAGTACTTC,CASSLRPGTGLISYEQYF
.,TRBV4-2,TRBJ1-1,.,TGTGCCAGCAGCCAAGAACGAGGGACCACTGAAGCTTTCTTT,CASSQERGTTEAFF
once,TRBV19,TRBJ1-2,.,TGTGCCAGTAGTATCGCGACAGTGAACTATGGCTACACCTTC,CASSIATVNYGYTF
.,TRBV14,TRBJ2-3,.,TGTGCCAGCAGCCAAAGTTTAATAGATGCGCAGTATTTT,CASSQSLIDAQYF
.,TRBV5-1,TRBJ1-1,TRBD1,TGCGCCAGCAGCCTCAGGGGGTTGAACACTGAAGCTTTCTTT,CASSLRGLNTEAFF